Listed here is a single TCR beta chain. This sample is part of a study of T cell responses to AZD1222 COVID-19 vaccine. The assay was immunoSEQ multiplex PCR, and TCRdb's table has in-frame clones only and misses some. The sample shows about 150,000 clones, 90% of them seen only once. The TCR originated in an adult who received the AZD1222 COVID-19 vaccine. The input for sequencing was peripheral blood, taken 28 days after the second AZD1222 dose.

CDR3 coding DNA: TGTGCCAGCAGTCCCAGCGGGTACTCCTACGAGCAGTACTTC. Encoded protein: CASSPSGYSYEQYF. The chain recombines TRBV5-4 with TRBJ2-7; D perhaps matches TRBD2 (6 bases). Germline V lookup: CDR1 SGHNT, CDR2 YYREEE (reference sequence). The CDR3 runs 14 residues. Trimming removed 5 bases from V and 0 bases from J, with 12 bases in between.